The 21 T cell receptor beta chains given below trace back to one sample, sequenced in a study of blood T cell repertoires in COVID-19 (dated by TCRdb to 2018 to 2021). Receptors were amplified or captured by the immunoSEQ multiplex PCR assay. This is the immuneACCESS table as TCRdb keeps it, with only in-frame sequences that have V and J called. A part of the clones is gone; compared with another copy, unresolved V genes explain less than half, and the rest is unexplained. In this sample the table shows about 300,000 clones, around nine tenths of which occur a single time. Clones ranked in the top ten supply around 1.7% of the sample. Input material: PBMCs or T cells enriched from blood (not recorded which). All receptors come from a woman aged 40 to 50 who had recovered from COVID-19.

J is TRBJ2-1 and V is TRBV27; maybe TRBD2 (7 bases). The CDR3 length is 18 residues. V lost 0 bases and J lost 5, with 20 bases in between. Germline V gene data show CDR1 as MNHEY and CDR2 as SMNVEV (reference sequence). For the CDR3, the DNA is TGTGCCAGCAGTTTATCGAGTCGGGGGGCGCGGAGGGACAATGAGCAGTTCTTC. This encodes CASSLSSRGARRDNEQFF.

The V call is TRBV7-3, the J call TRBJ2-5; D possibly corresponds to TRBD1 (7 bases). Trimming took off 4 bases at V and 4 bases at J, with 10 bases between the two ends. CDR3 length: 13 amino acids. From germline, CDR1 is SGHTA and CDR2 FQGTGA. The CDR3 DNA is TGTGCCAGCAGCTACCAGGGGGGAGAGACCCAGTACTTC. Its protein product is CASSYQGGETQYF.

This rearrangement joins TRBV9 to TRBJ2-1, with 8 bases fitting TRBD2. V dropped 0 bases and J dropped 0; count of bases not matched to a gene: 8. This CDR3 has 18 residues. From germline, CDR1 is SGDLS and CDR2 YYNGEE. In nucleotides, the CDR3 is TGTGCCAGCAGCGTAGAGGTCGGTAGCGGGATCTCCTACAATGAGCAGTTCTTC. This sequence encodes CASSVEVGSGISYNEQFF. The full variable domain, its missing parts supplied by reference TRBV9 and TRBJ2-1, is DSGVTQTPKHLITATGQRVTLRCSPRSGDLSVYWYQQSLDQGLQFLIQYYNGEERAKGNILERFSAQQFPDLHSELNLSSLELGDSALYFCASSVEVGSGISYNEQFFGPGTRLTVL.

This clone was picked up one time. V and J are TRBV29-1 and TRBJ2-1; D might be TRBD1 (7 bases). The CDR3 spans 13 residues. V shed 7 bases and J shed 7 bases, with 17 bases lying between them. Looked up from germline, CDR1 is SQVTM and CDR2 is ANQGSEA. For the CDR3, the DNA is TGCAGCGCATACAGGGCAGGGGGGAATGAGCAGTTCTTC. Translating it yields CSAYRAGGNEQFF.

V and J are TRBV28 and TRBJ2-7; 11 nucleotides align to TRBD2. Trimming removed 5 bases from V and 5 bases from J; junction bases left unmatched: 8. Germline V gives CDR1 MDHEN, CDR2 SYDVKM. This CDR3 spans 15 amino acids. CDR3 amino acids: CASSPRLAGHHEQYF. CDR3 DNA: TGTGCCAGCAGTCCCCGACTAGCGGGACACCACGAGCAGTACTTC.

V gene TRBV27 combines with J gene TRBJ1-2; D perhaps matches TRBD1 (6 bases). V lost 4 bases and J 4 bases, leaving 13 bases between the germline ends. Germline loops: CDR1 MNHEY, CDR2 SMNVEV (reference sequence). The CDR3 has 14 residues. The CDR3 DNA is TGTGCCAGCAGTTCCCTGGACAGCATCTATGGCTACACCTTC. Protein product: CASSSLDSIYGYTF.

The chain employs TRBV6-5 and TRBJ1-6; 7 nucleotides agree with TRBD1. This CDR3 contains 14 residues. The germline V gene encodes CDR1 MNHEY and CDR2 SVGAGI. After removal of 1 base from V and 7 bases from J, the junction contained 1 base not matched to a gene. The CDR3 region is CASSYYRGNSPLHF. The CDR3 DNA follows: TGTGCCAGCAGTTACTACAGGGGAAATTCACCCCTCCACTTT.

The chain recombines TRBV29-1 with TRBJ1-5; TRBD1 aligns across 9 bases. CDR3 length: 18 amino acids. Per the germline V gene, CDR1 is SQVTM and CDR2 is ANQGSEA. V was clipped by 6 bases and J by 4 bases; unmatched bases: 19. CDR3 bases: TGCAGCGTCTCCGGGACAGGGAATCATTACCTGGGGAATCAGCCCCAGCATTTT. It yields the protein CSVSGTGNHYLGNQPQHF.

The genes are TRBV3-1 (or the pseudogene TRBV3-2) and TRBJ1-2; 10 nucleotides align to TRBD1. The CDR3 has 15 amino acids. J lost 3 bases, V lost 5 bases, and 6 bases had no gene match. Looked up from germline, CDR1 is LGHDT and CDR2 is YNNKEL (reference sequence). In nucleotides, the CDR3 is TGTGCCAGCAGCAGACAGGGGGCGGGGGACTATGGCTACACCTTC. Its translation is CASSRQGAGDYGYTF.

The J gene is TRBJ2-7, the V gene TRBV7-2; TRBD1 might be the D (6 bases). Germline V gene data show CDR1 as SGHTA and CDR2 as FQGNSA. The CDR3 spans 15 residues. Trimming removed 1 base at V and 3 bases at J, with 13 bases between. The CDR3 DNA reads as TGTGCCAGCAGCTTAGAACAGGGAAGAAACTACGAGCAGTACTTC. This codes for CASSLEQGRNYEQYF.

The CDR3 DNA reads as TGTGCCAGTAAGGACAGGGTAGATGGCTACACCTTC. Translated: CASKDRVDGYTF. This rearrangement joins TRBV7-8 to TRBJ1-2; 8 nucleotides match TRBD1. CDR3 length: 12 amino acids. The V and J ends lost 9 bases and 6 bases, in that order; junction bases with no gene match: 6. Germline V gives CDR1 SGHVS, CDR2 FQNEAQ.

The sample holds one count of this clone. V is TRBV4-2 and J is TRBJ2-5, with TRBD2 matching over 14 bases. CDR3 length equals 15 residues. The germline CDR1 and CDR2 sequences are LGHNA and YNFKEQ. V lost 4 bases to trimming and J lost 6 bases; unmatched junction nucleotides: 4. The CDR3 is CASSPTSGGVKTQYF. The CDR3 DNA reads as TGTGCCAGCAGCCCGACTAGCGGGGGGGTAAAGACCCAGTACTTC.

The chain is built from TRBV5-4 and TRBJ1-2, with TRBD1 matching 7 bases. Germline V gene lookup returns CDR1 SGHNT and CDR2 YYREEE (reference sequence). The CDR3 spans 16 residues. Trimming at V came to 3 bases and at J to 5 bases, leaving 13 bases not matched to a gene. As DNA, the CDR3 is TGTGCCAGCAGCTCAGACAGGGTCGGGTTCTTGTATGGCTACACCTTC. It is translated as CASSSDRVGFLYGYTF.

This clone appeared a single time. The rearrangement uses TRBV3-1 (or the pseudogene TRBV3-2) and TRBJ1-2; 7 bases map to TRBD1. The V segment lost 2 bases and the J segment 5 bases; nucleotides outside the gene matches: 5. The CDR3 contains 14 residues. CDR1 LGHDT and CDR2 YNNKEL come from the germline V gene (reference sequence). CDR3 in amino acids: CASSQQGQAYGYTF. DNA for the CDR3: TGTGCCAGCAGCCAACAAGGACAGGCATATGGCTACACCTTC.

V usage is TRBV30 and J usage is TRBJ1-1; TRBD1 agrees at 9 bases. The CDR3 loop spans 14 amino acids. Trimming removed 7 bases from V and 1 base from J; junction bases left unmatched: 7. Germline V gene lookup returns CDR1 GTSNPN and CDR2 SVGIG (reference sequence). The CDR3 region has the DNA TGTGCCTTTGACAGGGGGTCGGGGAACACTGAAGCTTTCTTT. Its translation: CAFDRGSGNTEAFF.

The rearrangement uses TRBV28 and TRBJ1-1, with D perhaps TRBD1 (5 bases). CDR3 size: 12 residues. With 7 bases removed from V and 2 bases from J, the gap between germline ends came to 8 bases. Germline V lookup: CDR1 MDHEN, CDR2 SYDVKM. As DNA, the CDR3 is TGTGCCAGCAAAACAGGCAACACTGAAGCTTTCTTT. It codes for CASKTGNTEAFF.

This clone occurred once. The chain joins TRBV7-2 to TRBJ2-3, with 15 bases identical to TRBD2. The CDR3 sequence is 18 residues long. Germline CDR1 reads SGHTA; CDR2 reads FQGNSA. V was clipped by 4 bases and J by 1 base; unmatched bases: 6. The CDR3 spells CASSSGLAGGSGTDTQYF. The CDR3 DNA is TGTGCCAGCAGCTCCGGACTAGCGGGAGGGTCGGGCACAGATACGCAGTATTTT.

The V and J genes are TRBV27 and TRBJ1-2; the D gene is possibly TRBD1 (5 bases). Deletions cut 6 bases from V and 4 bases from J, with 18 bases between. The CDR3 has 15 residues. Germline V gene lookup returns CDR1 MNHEY and CDR2 SMNVEV (reference sequence). For the CDR3, the DNA is TGTGCCAGCAGGCCCCTTGACAGTCCCATCTATGGCTACACCTTC. Protein sequence: CASRPLDSPIYGYTF.

V gene TRBV29-1 combines with J gene TRBJ1-1; TRBD1 matches 8 bases. Germline V gene sequence: CDR1 SQVTM, CDR2 ANQGSEA. The CDR3 loop spans 13 amino acids. V gave up 2 bases and J gave up 4 bases; unmatched junction bases: 3. CDR3 sequence reads: CSVEHRGTTEAFF. CDR3 DNA: TGCAGCGTTGAACACAGGGGGACCACTGAAGCTTTCTTT.

V gene TRBV5-1 combines with J gene TRBJ1-1, with TRBD1 matching over 11 bases. CDR3 length: 18 amino acids. The ends lost 3 bases at V and 2 bases at J; junction bases unmatched: 12. Germline V gene sequence: CDR1 SGHRS, CDR2 YFSETQ. CDR3 in amino acids: CASSSRIGTGGSNTEAFF. As DNA, the CDR3 is TGCGCCAGCAGCTCTCGAATAGGGACAGGGGGGAGTAACACTGAAGCTTTCTTT.

The chain joins TRBV7-2 to TRBJ2-1; TRBD2 aligns across 8 bases. CDR1 is SGHTA, CDR2 FQGNSA, per germline. CDR3 length: 16 amino acids. The V and J ends lost 2 bases and 8 bases, in that order; junction bases with no gene match: 11. The CDR3: CASSLQGAGVGDEQFF. The CDR3 nucleotides are TGTGCCAGCAGCTTACAAGGAGCGGGAGTAGGCGATGAGCAGTTCTTC.